Below are 12 T cell receptor beta chains sequenced from a single sample in a study of blood T cell repertoires in COVID-19. The repertoire was sequenced with immunoSEQ multiplex PCR; TCRdb's copy has only in-frame clones and lacks some. This sample has under 300,000 clones; roughly 90% occur once, and the top ten carry 6.2%. The material sequenced was peripheral blood. The receptors shown here come from a man aged 55-75 years with acute or convalescent COVID-19.

The chain has TRBV19 and TRBJ1-1; 8 bases match TRBD1. Losses at the gene ends were 5 bases for V and 3 bases for J; bases not matched to a gene: 2. Germline V CDR1 and CDR2: LNHDA, SQIVND (reference sequence). The CDR3 length is 13 residues. The CDR3 sequence: CASSLTGDTEAFF. In DNA, the CDR3 is TGTGCCAGTAGTCTGACAGGGGACACTGAAGCTTTCTTT. Drawing the rest from reference TRBV19 and TRBJ1-1, the complete variable domain is DGGITQSPKYLFRKEGQNVTLSCEQNLNHDAMYWYRQDPGQGLRLIYYSQIVNDFQKGDIAEGYSVSREKKESFPLTVTSAQKNPTAFYLCASSLTGDTEAFFGQGTRLTVV.

The chain combines TRBV7-8 with TRBJ2-7; D is undetermined. The CDR3 loop spans 13 amino acids. CDR1 SGHVS and CDR2 FQNEAQ come from the germline V gene. Trimming shortened V by 4 bases and J by 2 bases, and 9 bases separated the two germline ends. The DNA of the CDR3 is TGTGCCAGCAGCTGGCTCATTGCCTACGAGCAGTACTTC. Translated, it gives CASSWLIAYEQYF.

The genes are TRBV25-1 and TRBJ1-4, with 7 nucleotides matching TRBD1. Germline assignment: CDR1 MGHDK and CDR2 SYGVNS. The J segment lost 6 bases and the V segment lost 6 bases, leaving 7 bases of the junction unmatched. CDR3 length equals 14 residues. CDR3 residues: CASRNHGTDEKLFF. CDR3 DNA: TGTGCCAGCAGGAACCACGGGACAGATGAAAAACTGTTTTTT.

V and J are TRBV2 and TRBJ1-1, with D possibly TRBD1 on 5 matching bases. The germline V gene has CDR1 SNHLY and CDR2 FYNNEI. Trimming cost V 6 bases and J 5 bases, with 13 bases left between them. The CDR3 is made up of 13 amino acids. The CDR3 loop reads CASSREQDTEAFF. DNA of the CDR3: TGTGCCAGCAGCAGGGAACAGGATACTGAAGCTTTCTTT.

The chain uses TRBV7-2 and TRBJ2-1, with D unclear. Germline CDR1 is SGHTA and CDR2 is FQGNSA. Trimming pared 5 bases from V and 0 bases from J, leaving 14 bases between. There are 16 residues in the CDR3. CDR3 sequence (DNA): TGTGCCAGCAGCCCCCTACGCTCAAGCTCCTACAATGAGCAGTTCTTC. It specifies CASSPLRSSSYNEQFF.

The chain recombines TRBV30 with TRBJ1-4; D might be TRBD1 (6 bases). V was clipped by 3 bases and J by 7 bases, with 9 bases between them. Germline V gives CDR1 GTSNPN, CDR2 SVGIG (reference sequence). This CDR3 is built from 12 residues. CDR3 in amino acids: CAWRRGGEKLFF. The CDR3 coding sequence is TGTGCCTGGAGGAGGGGGGGTGAAAAACTGTTTTTT.

The rearrangement uses TRBV11-1 and TRBJ1-3, with D unclear. Germline loops: CDR1 SGHAT, CDR2 FQDESV (reference sequence). Trimming stripped 7 bases from V and 4 bases from J, with 11 bases between. This CDR3 region has 13 residues. The CDR3 spells CASTPGGGNTIYF. The CDR3 DNA is TGTGCCAGCACCCCAGGAGGAGGAAACACCATATATTTT.

The chain uses TRBV5-4 and TRBJ2-1; a weak D match, TRBD1 (6 bases). The CDR3 runs 14 residues. Trimming cost V 4 bases and J 7 bases, with 15 bases left between them. Germline values: CDR1 SGHNT, CDR2 YYREEE (reference sequence). The CDR3 region is CASSQGQPGNEQFF. CDR3 DNA sequence: TGTGCCAGCAGCCAAGGACAGCCGGGTAATGAGCAGTTCTTC. The full variable domain, completed using reference TRBV5-4 and TRBJ2-1, is ETGVTQSPTHLIKTRGQQVTLRCSSQSGHNTVSWYQQALGQGPQFIFQYYREEENGRGNFPPRFSGLQFPNYSSELNVNALELDDSALYLCASSQGQPGNEQFFGPGTRLTVL.

V is TRBV3-1 (or the pseudogene TRBV3-2) and J is TRBJ2-1; D is uncertain. Germline V lookup: CDR1 LGHDT, CDR2 YNNKEL (reference sequence). The CDR3 has 14 residues. V gave up 1 base and J gave up 6 bases, with 10 bases separating them. CDR3 loop: CASSQGFSRNEQFF. In DNA form, the CDR3 reads TGTGCCAGCAGCCAAGGATTTAGTCGCAATGAGCAGTTCTTC.

The chain recombines TRBV5-4 with TRBJ2-5; D is uncertain. Germline V gene sequence: CDR1 SGHNT, CDR2 YYREEE (reference sequence). The CDR3 has 15 residues. V was cut by 0 bases and J by 1 base, with 10 bases left in between. The CDR3 loop is CASSLVRGTQETQYF. CDR3 sequence (DNA): TGTGCCAGCAGCTTGGTTCGCGGAACCCAAGAGACCCAGTACTTC. Filled out from reference TRBV5-4 and TRBJ2-5, the complete variable domain reads ETGVTQSPTHLIKTRGQQVTLRCSSQSGHNTVSWYQQALGQGPQFIFQYYREEENGRGNFPPRFSGLQFPNYSSELNVNALELDDSALYLCASSLVRGTQETQYFGPGTRLLVL.

The chain recombines TRBV10-2 with TRBJ2-3, with a weak D call TRBD2 (6 bases). From germline, CDR1 is WSHSY and CDR2 SAAADI. The CDR3 is 17 residues long. V lost 0 bases and J 1 base, leaving 14 bases between the germline ends. CDR3 loop: CASSESGGGRGTDTQYF. CDR3 DNA sequence: TGCGCCAGCAGTGAGTCCGGTGGGGGGAGAGGCACAGATACGCAGTATTTT.

In this sample, this clone turned up a few times. The chain is built from TRBV28 and TRBJ2-1; TRBD2 aligns across 14 bases. With V trimmed by 6 bases and J by 10 bases, 11 bases remained unmatched. Germline-derived CDR1 and CDR2 are MDHEN and SYDVKM. The CDR3 runs 16 residues. In DNA form, the CDR3 reads TGTGCCAGCAGCCCACCGGGACTAGCGGGAGTGGGGGAGCAGTTCTTC. Translation gives CASSPPGLAGVGEQFF.